A selection of T cell receptor beta chains follows, all from one sample in a study of blood T cell repertoires in COVID-19. This table comes from immunoSEQ multiplex PCR, and its TCRdb copy is limited to in-frame clones, with some not included. Counted here are roughly 180,000 clones, 80% to 90% occurring once; the ten biggest clones make up approximately 10%. Source material: peripheral blood. These receptors were taken from a woman aged 40 to 49 with COVID-19, enrolled during active disease. CDR3s include the opening cysteine and the closing phenylalanine or tryptophan. Fields, in order: J gene, V gene, clone size, D gene, CDR3 length, CDR3 DNA, CDR3 protein. A D gene is named only where the DNA matches it firmly. Clone sizes are given selectively: once, few, many, or a class where the clone is expanded.

j_call: TRBJ2-1
v_call: TRBV10-1
clone_size: .
d_call: .
cdr3_length: 12
cdr3_nt: TGCGCCAGCAGTGATCGGGAGTGTGAGCAGTTCTTC
cdr3_aa: CASSDRECEQFF

j_call: TRBJ1-1
v_call: TRBV3-1/TRBV3-2
clone_size: few
d_call: .
cdr3_length: 14
cdr3_nt: TGTGCCAGCAGCCAAGATTTCATGAACACTGAAGCTTTCTTT
cdr3_aa: CASSQDFMNTEAFF

j_call: TRBJ2-2
v_call: TRBV5-6
clone_size: .
d_call: .
cdr3_length: 13
cdr3_nt: TGTGCCAGCACCCCCGGTACGGGCGGGGAGCTGTTTTTT
cdr3_aa: CASTPGTGGELFF

j_call: TRBJ1-5
v_call: TRBV27
clone_size: .
d_call: .
cdr3_length: 15
cdr3_nt: TGTGCCAGCAGTTTGGGGGGATTTAGCAATCAGCCTCAGCATTTT
cdr3_aa: CASSLGGFSNQPQHF

j_call: TRBJ2-1
v_call: TRBV28
clone_size: .
d_call: TRBD2
cdr3_length: 15
cdr3_nt: TGTGCCAGCAGTCCGCCGGGACTAGAATCCAATGAGCAGTTCTTC
cdr3_aa: CASSPPGLESNEQFF

j_call: TRBJ2-1
v_call: TRBV9
clone_size: .
d_call: TRBD2
cdr3_length: 14
cdr3_nt: TGTGCCAGCAGCCCGGGACTAGCAATGGTTGAGCAGTTCTTC
cdr3_aa: CASSPGLAMVEQFF

j_call: TRBJ2-5
v_call: TRBV7-3
clone_size: .
d_call: .
cdr3_length: 13
cdr3_nt: TGTGCCAGCAGCCTAGTGGGCCAAGAGACCCAGTACTTC
cdr3_aa: CASSLVGQETQYF

j_call: TRBJ1-5
v_call: TRBV10-3
clone_size: few
d_call: .
cdr3_length: 13
cdr3_nt: TGTGCCATCAGTCCAGGCGATAATCAGCCCCAGCATTTT
cdr3_aa: CAISPGDNQPQHF

j_call: TRBJ2-3
v_call: TRBV5-5
clone_size: .
d_call: TRBD1
cdr3_length: 16
cdr3_nt: TGTGCCAGCAGCTTGGTGGACAGGGGTCCAGCAGATACGCAGTATTTT
cdr3_aa: CASSLVDRGPADTQYF

j_call: TRBJ1-3
v_call: TRBV3-1/TRBV3-2
clone_size: .
d_call: TRBD1
cdr3_length: 16
cdr3_nt: TGTGCCAGCAGCCACCACAGGGGACAATCTGGAAACACCATATATTTT
cdr3_aa: CASSHHRGQSGNTIYF

j_call: TRBJ1-5
v_call: TRBV7-3
clone_size: .
d_call: .
cdr3_length: 13
cdr3_nt: TGTGCCAGCAGCCCCAAAGGAGGTCAGCCCCAGCATTTT
cdr3_aa: CASSPKGGQPQHF

j_call: TRBJ2-3
v_call: TRBV10-2
clone_size: .
d_call: TRBD2
cdr3_length: 14
cdr3_nt: TGCGCCAGCAGTTTAGCGGGGGGGCCGGATACGCAGTATTTT
cdr3_aa: CASSLAGGPDTQYF

j_call: TRBJ2-5
v_call: TRBV7-9
clone_size: .
d_call: .
cdr3_length: 13
cdr3_nt: TGTGCCAGCAGAGAGGAAGGCCAGGAGACCCAGTACTTC
cdr3_aa: CASREEGQETQYF

j_call: TRBJ1-5
v_call: TRBV7-9
clone_size: .
d_call: .
cdr3_length: 15
cdr3_nt: TGTGCCAGCAGCTCCCTTGGGCAGATCAATCAGCCCCAGCATTTT
cdr3_aa: CASSSLGQINQPQHF

j_call: TRBJ2-1
v_call: TRBV28
clone_size: .
d_call: .
cdr3_length: 13
cdr3_nt: TGTGCCAGCAGTCTCCTTCCCCCGGTCGAGCAGTTCTTC
cdr3_aa: CASSLLPPVEQFF

j_call: TRBJ1-2
v_call: TRBV5-1
clone_size: .
d_call: .
cdr3_length: 15
cdr3_nt: TGCGCCAGCAGCTTGGGAGGCCCCCTTTTTTATGGCTACACCTTC
cdr3_aa: CASSLGGPLFYGYTF

j_call: TRBJ2-1
v_call: TRBV29-1
clone_size: few
d_call: TRBD1
cdr3_length: 14
cdr3_nt: TGCAGCGCAGAAGGGGGCTCTTCATACAATGAGCAGTTCTTC
cdr3_aa: CSAEGGSSYNEQFF

j_call: TRBJ2-1
v_call: TRBV19
clone_size: .
d_call: TRBD1
cdr3_length: 15
cdr3_nt: TGTGCCAGTAGGGCCGGGACAGGCCTGGGCAATGAGCAGTTCTTC
cdr3_aa: CASRAGTGLGNEQFF

j_call: TRBJ2-3
v_call: TRBV6-1
clone_size: .
d_call: .
cdr3_length: 15
cdr3_nt: TGTGCCAGCAGTGAACGCCCCAGTAGCACAGATACGCAGTATTTT
cdr3_aa: CASSERPSSTDTQYF

j_call: TRBJ1-3
v_call: TRBV9
clone_size: .
d_call: TRBD1
cdr3_length: 15
cdr3_nt: TGTGCCAGCAGTCAAACAGGGGGCTCTGGAAACACCATATATTTT
cdr3_aa: CASSQTGGSGNTIYF

j_call: TRBJ1-4
v_call: TRBV3-1/TRBV3-2
clone_size: .
d_call: .
cdr3_length: 15
cdr3_nt: TGTGCCAGCAGCCAGTTCGGGACATTAAATGAAAAACTGTTTTTT
cdr3_aa: CASSQFGTLNEKLFF

j_call: TRBJ1-3
v_call: TRBV6-5
clone_size: .
d_call: .
cdr3_length: 14
cdr3_nt: TGTGCCAGCAGCCCACAAAAGATTGGAAACACCATATATTTT
cdr3_aa: CASSPQKIGNTIYF